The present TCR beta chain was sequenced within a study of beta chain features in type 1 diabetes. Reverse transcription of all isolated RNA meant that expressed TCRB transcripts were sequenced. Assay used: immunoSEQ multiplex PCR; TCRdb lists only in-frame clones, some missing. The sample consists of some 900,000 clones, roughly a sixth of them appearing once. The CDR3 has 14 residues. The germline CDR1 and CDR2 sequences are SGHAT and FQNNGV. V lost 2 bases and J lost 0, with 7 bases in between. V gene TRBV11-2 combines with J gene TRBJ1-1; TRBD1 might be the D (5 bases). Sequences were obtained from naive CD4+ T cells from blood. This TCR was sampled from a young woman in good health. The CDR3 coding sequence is TGTGCCAGCAGCTTACAGGGTATGAACACTGAAGCTTTCTTT. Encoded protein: CASSLQGMNTEAFF.